The T cell receptor (beta chain) described here comes from a study of blood T cell repertoires in COVID-19. About the study: Sites in the United States, Italy and Spain provided acute and convalescent COVID-19 samples. In each case, the material was cDNA or gDNA derived from T cells, B-cell-depleted T cells, or PBMCs.

This CDR3 is built from 14 residues. Unmatched junction bases numbered 4, after V lost 5 bases and J lost 1 base. Germline V gives CDR1 PRHDT, CDR2 FYEKMQ (reference sequence). Original analysis: Amplification from reference gene primers served as the basis for estimated nucleated cell counts. Assay: immunoSEQ multiplex PCR; the TCRdb copy retains only in-frame clones and omits some. V, J and clone size are taken as reported in that table, and D and trimming were inferred from the DNA itself. In the table there are about 230,000 clones, approximately 87% of which are singletons. The chain carries TRBV13 and TRBJ2-7; 8 bases map to TRBD2. This receptor was taken from a woman between 70 and 85 years old with active or convalescent COVID-19. The sample was peripheral blood. The CDR3 sequence: CASSPTGGSYEQYF. The CDR3 bases are TGTGCCAGCAGCCCAACGGGGGGGTCCTACGAGCAGTACTTC. The full variable domain, its missing parts supplied by reference TRBV13 and TRBJ2-7, is AAGVIQSPRHLIKEKRETATLKCYPIPRHDTVYWYQQGPGQDPQFLISFYEKMQSDKGSIPDRFSAQQFSDYHSELNMSSLELGDSALYFCASSPTGGSYEQYFGPGTRLTVT.